This entry lists 14 T cell receptor beta chains sequenced from one sample in a study of neoadjuvant nivolumab and ipilimumab in lung cancer. This table comes from immunoSEQ multiplex PCR, and its TCRdb copy is limited to in-frame clones, with some not included. Of approximately 9,000 clones listed, over 70% were seen once; the top ten hold 6.5% to 9.5%. The sequencing used tumor tissue, collected after neoadjuvant nivolumab, alone or with ipilimumab, at or shortly before surgery. The receptors here all came from an adult with non-small cell lung cancer.

The CDR3 sequence: CAWTEREIYNEQFF. The CDR3 nucleotides are TGTGCCTGGACAGAGCGGGAGATCTACAATGAGCAGTTCTTC. The chain has TRBV30 and TRBJ2-1; TRBD2 aligns across 8 bases. Germline V gives CDR1 GTSNPN, CDR2 SVGIG (reference sequence). J lost 3 bases, V lost 4 bases, and 5 bases had no gene match. The length of the CDR3 is 14 residues.

The sample holds one count of this clone. The rearrangement joins TRBV30 to TRBJ1-2; tentatively, D is TRBD1 (5 bases). This CDR3 is 13 amino acids long. V lost 1 base and J 6 bases, leaving 12 bases between the germline ends. CDR1 and CDR2 (germline): GTSNPN, SVGIG (reference sequence). CDR3 DNA: TGTGCCTGGAGTGGCAGGAAAGGGGATGGCTACACCTTC. This sequence encodes CAWSGRKGDGYTF. The variable domain in full, with the rest retrieved from reference TRBV30 and TRBJ1-2, is SQTIHQWPATLVQPVGSPLSLECTVEGTSNPNLYWYRQAAGRGLQLLFYSVGIGQISSEVPQNLSASRPQDRQFILSSKKLLLSDSGFYLCAWSGRKGDGYTFGSGTRLTVV.

This chain joins TRBV5-8 and TRBJ1-2, with a possible D match to TRBD1 (5 bases). CDR3 size: 15 residues. Germline CDR1 SGHTS, CDR2 YDEGEE. Trimming removed 5 bases from V and 8 bases from J, with 22 bases in between. The DNA of the CDR3 is TGTGCCAGCAGTTTGTGGGGGAACGAAGCAGGCGGCTACACCTTC. Translated, it gives CASSLWGNEAGGYTF.

The chain links TRBV30 to TRBJ1-5; tentative D call: TRBD1 (6 bases). Trimming took 0 bases from V and 4 from J, leaving 13 bases between them. The CDR3 covers 15 residues. CDR1 is GTSNPN, CDR2 SVGIG, per germline (reference sequence). The CDR3 protein is CAWSVKAGVNQPQHF. The CDR3 DNA follows: TGTGCCTGGAGTGTAAAGGCAGGGGTAAATCAGCCCCAGCATTTT.

The chain is built from TRBV27 and TRBJ2-4; no reliable D call. The V gene lost 0 bases and the J gene lost 5 bases, with 14 bases spanning the gap. Germline CDR1 reads MNHEY; CDR2 reads SMNVEV (reference sequence). The CDR3 spans 16 residues. CDR3 DNA sequence: TGTGCCAGCAGTTTATCGAGGAGCCGCGGTGAAAACATTCAGTACTTC. Encoded protein: CASSLSRSRGENIQYF.

This chain's CDR3 is CASSTLGHLQETQYF. The CDR3 DNA reads as TGTGCCAGCAGTACATTAGGACATCTCCAAGAGACCCAGTACTTC. The V call is TRBV6-1, the J call TRBJ2-5; D is perhaps TRBD1 (5 bases). V lost 5 bases and J 1 base, leaving 14 bases between the germline ends. This CDR3 spans 15 amino acids. In germline, CDR1 is MNHNS, CDR2 SASEGT.

V is TRBV12-2 and J is TRBJ2-1. TRBV12-2 is a pseudogene segment. The CDR3 length is 14 residues. CDR3 coding DNA: TGTGCAAGTCGCTTAGTGACCGGCCAAAATGAGCAGTTCTTC. Its protein is CASRLVTGQNEQFF.

The chain links TRBV6-5 to TRBJ2-3; D is perhaps TRBD2 (6 bases). Germline assignment: CDR1 MNHEY and CDR2 SVGAGI. The CDR3 loop spans 12 amino acids. The ends were cut back, 6 bases at V and 6 bases at J, with 10 bases in the middle. For the CDR3, the DNA is TGTGCCAGCAGCCAACGGGGGGATACGCAGTATTTT. Its translation: CASSQRGDTQYF.

V and J are TRBV18 and TRBJ2-5, with 7 nucleotides matching TRBD2. Germline-derived CDR1 and CDR2 are KGHSH and LQKENI. The V and J ends lost 1 base and 5 bases, in that order; junction bases with no gene match: 7. This CDR3 region has 15 residues. CDR3 protein: CASSPQQRGGETQYF. CDR3 sequence (DNA): TGTGCCAGCTCACCACAGCAGCGGGGAGGGGAGACCCAGTACTTC.

The chain links TRBV5-1 to TRBJ1-6; 9 bases agree with TRBD1. The V segment lost 3 bases and the J segment 7 bases; nucleotides outside the gene matches: 2. The length of the CDR3 is 14 residues. Germline V CDR1 and CDR2: SGHRS, YFSETQ. CDR3 nucleotides: TGCGCCAGCAGCTCCGGGACAGGGAATTCACCCCTCCACTTT. It specifies CASSSGTGNSPLHF.

The table lists this clone with a count of one. The chain combines TRBV7-9 with TRBJ2-3; 15 nucleotides match TRBD2. The CDR3 sequence is 18 residues long. V was pared by 5 bases and J by 0 bases, with 6 bases of the junction left unmatched. Germline V CDR1 and CDR2: SEHNR, FQNEAQ (reference sequence). CDR3 protein: CASSHGLAGGTSTDTQYF. The DNA for the CDR3 is TGTGCCAGCAGCCACGGACTAGCGGGGGGGACTAGCACAGATACGCAGTATTTT. The whole variable domain, filled in from reference TRBV7-9 and TRBJ2-3, reads DTGVSQNPRHKITKRGQNVTFRCDPISEHNRLYWYRQTLGQGPEFLTYFQNEAQLEKSRLLSDRFSAERPKGSFSTLEIQRTEQGDSAMYLCASSHGLAGGTSTDTQYFGPGTRLTVL.

The rearrangement links TRBV4-1 to TRBJ1-4; D not certain. V was shortened by 1 base and J by 7 bases, with 13 bases between the two germline ends. Germline CDR1 reads MGHRA; CDR2 reads YSYEKL. The CDR3 covers 15 residues. The CDR3 DNA is TGCGCCAGCAGCCAAGTTTGGCAGAGTCGTGAAAAACTGTTTTTT. The encoded protein is CASSQVWQSREKLFF.

This chain connects TRBV6-5 to TRBJ2-7; D possibly corresponds to TRBD1 (6 bases). The CDR3 consists of 13 residues. From germline, CDR1 is MNHEY and CDR2 SVGAGI. Trimming left V 6 bases short and J 3 bases short, with 12 bases between. CDR3 coding DNA: TGTGCCAGCAGGAGGGACATAGTCTACGAGCAGTACTTC. Protein product: CASRRDIVYEQYF.

The chain links TRBV2 to TRBJ1-2; D gene ambiguous. The V end was cut by 2 bases, the J end by 6 bases, with 7 bases between. CDR1 and CDR2 (germline): SNHLY, FYNNEI. The CDR3 sequence is 12 residues long. The CDR3 nucleotides are TGTGCCAGCAGTGAATCCGCCAATGGCTACACCTTC. This gives the protein CASSESANGYTF.